This T cell receptor beta chain is from a study of blood T cell repertoires in COVID-19. Study context: The origin of the acute and convalescent COVID-19 samples was the United States, Italy and Spain. Sample material is recorded as cDNA or gDNA derived from T cells, B-cell-depleted T cells, or PBMCs.

Source study methods: Researchers report that nucleated cell counts were estimated from reference gene primer amplification. The assay was immunoSEQ multiplex PCR, and TCRdb's table has in-frame clones only and misses some. The V and J calls and clone size were taken over from that table, and D and trimming were inferred from the DNA. The sample lists about 260,000 clones; approximately 87% were seen once. The source is a woman aged 40 to 55 who had recovered from COVID-19. Sequenced: peripheral blood.

The CDR3 DNA is TGTGCCAGCAGCGTAGCTCACTCCTATGGCTACACCTTC. Its protein is CASSVAHSYGYTF. The chain carries TRBV9 and TRBJ1-2; D is uncertain. Trimming left V 0 bases short and J 4 bases short, with 7 bases between. CDR3 length: 13 residues. Germline values: CDR1 SGDLS, CDR2 YYNGEE.